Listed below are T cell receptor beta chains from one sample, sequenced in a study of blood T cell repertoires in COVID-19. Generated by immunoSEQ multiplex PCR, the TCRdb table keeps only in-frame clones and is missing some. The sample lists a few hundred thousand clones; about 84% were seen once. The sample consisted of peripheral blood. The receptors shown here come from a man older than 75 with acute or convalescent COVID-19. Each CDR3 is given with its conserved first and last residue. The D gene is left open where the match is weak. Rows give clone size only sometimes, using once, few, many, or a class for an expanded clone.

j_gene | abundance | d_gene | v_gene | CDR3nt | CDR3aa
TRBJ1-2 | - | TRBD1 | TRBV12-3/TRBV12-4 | TGTGCCAGCAGTCAGACAGGGAACTATGGCTACACCTTC | CASSQTGNYGYTF
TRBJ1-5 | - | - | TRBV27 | TGTGCCAGCGGATCCCCAGGGCGTCAGCCCCAGCATTTT | CASGSPGRQPQHF
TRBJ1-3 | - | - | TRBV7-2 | TGTGCCAGCAGCGGTAGCAGGGTTAGCTCTGGAAACACCATATATTTT | CASSGSRVSSGNTIYF
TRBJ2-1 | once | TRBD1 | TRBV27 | TGTGCCAGCAGTCCTTGGCCGGGACAGGGGCTCGACAATGAGCAGTTCTTC | CASSPWPGQGLDNEQFF
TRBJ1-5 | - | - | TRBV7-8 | TGTGCCAGCAGCTTAGTAGGGGCAGGAGGCAATCAGCCCCAGCATTTT | CASSLVGAGGNQPQHF
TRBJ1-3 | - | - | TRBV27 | TGTGCCAGCAGACCAACAGGGTCCGGAAACACCATATATTTT | CASRPTGSGNTIYF
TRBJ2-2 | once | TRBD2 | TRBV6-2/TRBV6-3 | TGTGCCAGCAGTTTACGGACTAGGAACACCGGGGAGCTGTTTTTT | CASSLRTRNTGELFF
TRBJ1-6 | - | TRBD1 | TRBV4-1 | TGCGCCAGCAGCCAAGAGACAGGGGAGAGTAGGTCCTATAATTCACCCCTCCACTTT | CASSQETGESRSYNSPLHF
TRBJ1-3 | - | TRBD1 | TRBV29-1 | TGCAGCGCTCGCTTTGGGGACAGGGGGCGAAACACCATATATTTT | CSARFGDRGRNTIYF
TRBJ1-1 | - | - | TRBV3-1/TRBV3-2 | TGTGCCAGCAGCCCCCAATCCTCCTATGGAGCTTTCTTT | CASSPQSSYGAFF
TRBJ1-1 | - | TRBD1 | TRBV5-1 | TGCGCCAGCAGCCCGGAGACAGGGGGCCTTACTGAAGCTTTCTTT | CASSPETGGLTEAFF
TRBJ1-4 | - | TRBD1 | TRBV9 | TGTGCCAGCAGCGTAGCTAGGACAGGGCTTGAAAAACTGTTTTTT | CASSVARTGLEKLFF
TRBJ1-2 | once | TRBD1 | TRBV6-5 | TGTGCCAGCAGTCTACGGACAGGGGAAGGCTATGGCTACACCTTC | CASSLRTGEGYGYTF
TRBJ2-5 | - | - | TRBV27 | TGTGCCAGCAGTTTATCCCTCTGGCAGGGTGAGACCCAGTACTTC | CASSLSLWQGETQYF
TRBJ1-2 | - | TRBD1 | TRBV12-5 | TGTGCTAGTGGTTCGGACACTGGGACAGGGAGGTGGGGCTACACCTTC | CASGSDTGTGRWGYTF
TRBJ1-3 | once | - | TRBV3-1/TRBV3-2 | TGTGCCAGCAGCCAGAGACAGGTCTCTGGAAACACCATATATTTT | CASSQRQVSGNTIYF
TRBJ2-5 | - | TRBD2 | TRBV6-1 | TGTGCCAGCAGTGAAGTGTGGCGGGGGGAAGAGACCCAGTACTTC | CASSEVWRGEETQYF
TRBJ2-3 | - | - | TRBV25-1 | TGTGCCAGCGGGGCTAGCACAGATACGCAGTATTTT | CASGASTDTQYF